In this sample, the clone carrying this T cell receptor (beta chain) turned up a few times. The investigators reverse transcribed all of the isolated RNA, so they sequenced expressed TCRB transcripts. The data were produced by immunoSEQ multiplex PCR, yet TCRdb's version contains in-frame clones alone and is incomplete. The sample has fewer than 350,000 clones; 15% to 20% are singletons. The sample belongs to a study of beta chain features in type 1 diabetes. The germline CDR1 and CDR2 sequences are SGHRS and YFSETQ. Deletions cut 3 bases from V and 6 bases from J, with 10 bases between. This CDR3 is 13 amino acids long.

Sequences were obtained from naive CD4+ T cells from blood. The chain is built from TRBV5-1 and TRBJ2-1; possible D gene TRBD2, 6 bases. The TCR sequence derives from a woman under 30 in good health. The CDR3 region is CASSWTTSNEQFF. The DNA of the CDR3 is TGCGCCAGCAGCTGGACGACTAGCAATGAGCAGTTCTTC.